This T cell receptor beta chain was observed in a study of pediatric ulcerative colitis. At the level of the study: Most patients had pancolitis, and two had left-sided colitis. General study points: Repertoires came from total lymphocyte DNA, so rare subsets like regulatory T cells may be missed. Compared with controls, ulcerative colitis showed greater blood-rectum clone sharing.

Rectal tissue came from one to two pinch biopsies taken at colonoscopy. Sequencing was at survey level. The assay was immunoSEQ multiplex PCR, and TCRdb's table has in-frame clones only and misses some. The table has about 36,000 clones, less than 80% seen once; the top ten hold about 0.71%. About this clone itself: Its specificity is not known.

The TCR sequence derives from a boy younger than 18 with moderate ulcerative colitis. The specimen was gut tissue.

In DNA, the CDR3 is TGTGCCAGTAGGGCGGGACAGCCTTACAACTATGGCTACACCTTC. Translation gives CASRAGQPYNYGYTF. The V call is TRBV19, the J call TRBJ1-2, with 7 nucleotides matching TRBD1. CDR1 is LNHDA, CDR2 SQIVND, per germline (reference sequence). V shed 6 bases and J 2 bases; nucleotides not matched to a gene: 9. The CDR3 totals 15 residues.